This TCR beta chain was sequenced for a study of CD8+CD57+ T cells in acquired aplastic anemia. Across the whole study: Each DNA sample taken from sorted CD4+ and CD8+ cells came to 2.5 to 4 ug on average.

Profiling that covered TCR beta VDJ and CDR3 relied on genomic DNA as its template. TCRdb passed the reads through MiXCR, listing each CDR3 protein once. The sample includes under 350,000 distinct CDR3 sequences, 45% to 65% seen only once; the top ten take approximately 8.2%. The CDR3 covers 14 residues. The germline gives CDR1 SNHLY, CDR2 FYNNEI. V dropped 5 bases and J dropped 2 bases, with 11 bases sitting between them. Study-wide points: Patients and controls had in common 25 to 30 CD8+ CDR3 sequences.

Concerning this clonotype itself: As yet, its antigen is unknown.

The sample comprised sorted CD4+, CD8+, or CD8+CD57+ T cells (not recorded which) from PBMCs. The rearrangement joins TRBV2 to TRBJ2-3; the D call may be TRBD1 or TRBD2 (5 bases each). The TCR comes from a human donor with severe aplastic anemia or a healthy control (not recorded which). The CDR3, as DNA: TGTGCCAGCAGTTGGACGGGGACCACAGATACGCAGTATTTT. Translation: CASSWTGTTDTQYF.